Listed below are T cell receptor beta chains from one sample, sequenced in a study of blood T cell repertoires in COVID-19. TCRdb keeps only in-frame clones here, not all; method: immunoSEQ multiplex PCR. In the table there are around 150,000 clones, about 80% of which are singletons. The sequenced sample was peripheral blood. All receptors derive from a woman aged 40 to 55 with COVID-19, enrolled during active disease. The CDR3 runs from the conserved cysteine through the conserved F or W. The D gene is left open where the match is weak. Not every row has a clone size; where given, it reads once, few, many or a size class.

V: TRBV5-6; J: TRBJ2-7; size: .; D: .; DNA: TGTGCCAGCAGCTTGCGAGCTAGCGTCAAGCAGTACTTC; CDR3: CASSLRASVKQYF
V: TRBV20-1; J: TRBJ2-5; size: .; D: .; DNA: TGCAGTGCTAGTCCCCCCGGCACAGTCCAAGAGACCCAGTACTTC; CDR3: CSASPPGTVQETQYF
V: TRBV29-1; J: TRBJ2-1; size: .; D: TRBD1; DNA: TGCAGCGCCCACAGGGGAAATGAGCAGTTCTTC; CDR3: CSAHRGNEQFF
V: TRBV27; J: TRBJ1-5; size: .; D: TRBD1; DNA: TGTGCCAGCGGCTGGGGTCAGGGGGCCCAAAATCAGCCCCAGCATTTT; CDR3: CASGWGQGAQNQPQHF
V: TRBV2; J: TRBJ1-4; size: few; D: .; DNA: TGTGCCGCCAGGCCAAGGGCGGGGGAAAAACTGTTTTTT; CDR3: CAARPRAGEKLFF
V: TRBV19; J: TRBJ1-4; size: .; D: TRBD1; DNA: TGTGCCACTAGAGACCGGACAGGGATTAATGAAAAACTGTTTTTT; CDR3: CATRDRTGINEKLFF
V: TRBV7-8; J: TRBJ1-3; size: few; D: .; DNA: TGTGCCAGCAGCACCCAAGGAGAGGATTCTGGAAACACCATATATTTT; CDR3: CASSTQGEDSGNTIYF
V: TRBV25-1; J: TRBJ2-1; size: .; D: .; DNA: TGTGCCAGCAGGACTGTGAATGAGCAGTTCTTC; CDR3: CASRTVNEQFF
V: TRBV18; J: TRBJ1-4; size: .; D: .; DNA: TGTGCCAGCACTAGAGCCGGGACAACAAATGAAAAACTGTTTTTT; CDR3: CASTRAGTTNEKLFF
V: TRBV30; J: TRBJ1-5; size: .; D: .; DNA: TGTGCCTGGAGTGTTGGGCTGAATCAGCCCCAGCATTTT; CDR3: CAWSVGLNQPQHF
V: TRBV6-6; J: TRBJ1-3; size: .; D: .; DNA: TGTGCCAGCAGCAGGGATCTGCGAAACACCATATATTTT; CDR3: CASSRDLRNTIYF
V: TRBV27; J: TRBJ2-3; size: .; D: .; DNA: TGTGCCAGCAGCCCCGGGGTAGCGAGCACAGATACGCAGTATTTT; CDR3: CASSPGVASTDTQYF
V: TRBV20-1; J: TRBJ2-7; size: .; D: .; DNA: TGCAGTGCTAGTCCGGGAGTGCTAGTTTACGAGCAGTACTTC; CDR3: CSASPGVLVYEQYF
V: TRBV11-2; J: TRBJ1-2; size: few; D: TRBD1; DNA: TGTGCCAGCAGCCAACGCCTGAGACAGGGATTTGCTGGCTACACCTTC; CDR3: CASSQRLRQGFAGYTF
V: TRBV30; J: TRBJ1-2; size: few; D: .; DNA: TGTGCCCTCCGAGCTAACTATGGCTACACCTTC; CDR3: CALRANYGYTF
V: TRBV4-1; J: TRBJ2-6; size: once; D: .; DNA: TGCGCCAGCAGCCAAGATGTGGGGCCCGGGGCCAACGTCCTGACTTTC; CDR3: CASSQDVGPGANVLTF
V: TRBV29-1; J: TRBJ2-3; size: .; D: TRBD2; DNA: TGCAGCGTTGAAGGACTAGCCAGCACAGATACGCAGTATTTT; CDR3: CSVEGLASTDTQYF
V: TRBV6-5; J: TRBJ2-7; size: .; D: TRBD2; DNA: TGTGCCAGCAGTTACTCGGTGCTAGCGGAATTATACGAGCAGTACTTC; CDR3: CASSYSVLAELYEQYF
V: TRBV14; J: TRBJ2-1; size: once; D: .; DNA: TGTGCCAGCAGCCAAGAAACTAGTAGTGAGTTCTTC; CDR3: CASSQETSSEFF
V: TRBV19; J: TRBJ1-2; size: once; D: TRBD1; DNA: TGTGCCAGTAGTCCGGGACAGGGGGCAAACTATGGCTACACCTTC; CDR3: CASSPGQGANYGYTF
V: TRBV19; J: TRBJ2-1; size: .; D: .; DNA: TGTGCCAGTACAGACTATGATGAGCAGTTCTTC; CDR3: CASTDYDEQFF
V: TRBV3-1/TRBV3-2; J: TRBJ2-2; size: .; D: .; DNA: TGTGCCAGCAGCCTACCAACGGGGGTTGACACCGGGGAGCTGTTTTTT; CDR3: CASSLPTGVDTGELFF
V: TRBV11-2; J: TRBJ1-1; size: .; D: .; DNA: TGTGCCAGCAGCTTAGATCGACTGGAAGAAGCTTTCTTT; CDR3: CASSLDRLEEAFF
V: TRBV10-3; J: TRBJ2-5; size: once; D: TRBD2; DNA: TGTGCCATCTCTAGCGGGAGTGAGGAGACCCAGTACTTC; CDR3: CAISSGSEETQYF
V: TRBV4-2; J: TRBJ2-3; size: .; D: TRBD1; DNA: TGTGCCAGCAGCCACCTCGGACGGGGACAGAGCACAGATACGCAGTATTTT; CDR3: CASSHLGRGQSTDTQYF
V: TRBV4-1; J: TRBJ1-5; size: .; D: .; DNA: TGCGCCAGCAGCCATCTTTTGGCTAGCAATCAGCCCCAGCATTTT; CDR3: CASSHLLASNQPQHF
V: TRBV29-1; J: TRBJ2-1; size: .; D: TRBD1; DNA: TGCAGCGTTTTATCTGGGACAGTCAATGAGCAGTTCTTC; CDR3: CSVLSGTVNEQFF
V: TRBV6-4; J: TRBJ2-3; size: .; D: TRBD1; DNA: TGTGCCAGCAGTGACGGGTCAGGGGGCGCAGATACGCAGTATTTT; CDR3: CASSDGSGGADTQYF
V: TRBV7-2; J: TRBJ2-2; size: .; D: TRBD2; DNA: TGTGCCAGCAGCCCTGGGCGGGGGGTCCCCGGGGAGCTGTTTTTT; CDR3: CASSPGRGVPGELFF
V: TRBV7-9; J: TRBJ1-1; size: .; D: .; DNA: TGTGCCAGCAGCCAGACAGGCGTGGACACTGAAGCTTTCTTT; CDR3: CASSQTGVDTEAFF
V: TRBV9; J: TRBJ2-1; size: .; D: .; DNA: TGTGCCAGCAGCGTAGATGGCGGGAAAAGGTACAATGAGCAGTTCTTC; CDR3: CASSVDGGKRYNEQFF
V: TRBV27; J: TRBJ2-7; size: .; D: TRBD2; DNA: TGTGCCAGCAGTTCGTTAGCGGGAGCTTACTACGAGCAGTACTTC; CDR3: CASSSLAGAYYEQYF
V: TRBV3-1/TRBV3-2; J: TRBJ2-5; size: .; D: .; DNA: TGTGCCAGCAGCTACCAGGGCTCCTTTCGTGAGACCCAGTACTTC; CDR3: CASSYQGSFRETQYF
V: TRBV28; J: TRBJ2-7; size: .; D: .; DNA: TGTGCCAGCAGTTTGTACTCCTACGAGCAGTACTTC; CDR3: CASSLYSYEQYF
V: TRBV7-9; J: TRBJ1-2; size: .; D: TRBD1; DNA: TGTGCCAGCAGCCCGACAGGGGGGAACTATGGCTACACCTTC; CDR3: CASSPTGGNYGYTF
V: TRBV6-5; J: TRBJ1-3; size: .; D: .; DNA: TGTGCCAGCAGTACCGAGGGGGTGTCTGGAAACACCATATATTTT; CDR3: CASSTEGVSGNTIYF
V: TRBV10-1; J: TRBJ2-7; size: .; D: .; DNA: TGCGCCAGCAGTCGCTCAAATCAGGGGCAGTACTTC; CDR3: CASSRSNQGQYF
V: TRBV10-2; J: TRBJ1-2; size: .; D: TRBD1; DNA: TGCGCCAGCAGTGAGATCCTCGGGACAGCGTATGGCTACACCTTC; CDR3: CASSEILGTAYGYTF
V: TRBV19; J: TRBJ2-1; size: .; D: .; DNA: TGTGCCAGTAGTACGACTATGTACAATGAGCAGTTCTTC; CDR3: CASSTTMYNEQFF
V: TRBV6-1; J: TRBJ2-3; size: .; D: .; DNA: TGTGCCAGCAGTGAAGTGGTGACATCGTCCACAGATACGCAGTATTTT; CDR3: CASSEVVTSSTDTQYF